A selection of T cell receptor beta chains follows, all from one sample in a study of T-cell reconstitution after alpha-beta-depleted transplantation in children. TCRdb re-analysed the PCR reads in MiXCR, keeping a single row per CDR3 protein. The sample lists approximately 70,000 distinct CDR3 sequences; roughly 4.9% were seen once. This specimen consisted of PBMCs, mostly from graft donor cells, obtained 180 days after TCRalphabeta/CD19-depleted stem cell transplant. The receptors were gathered from a boy younger than two who had a stem cell transplant for acute myeloid leukemia, so the T cells may come from the graft donor. Both conserved end residues are part of each CDR3.

V: TRBV12-3/TRBV12-4
CDR3: CASSFSVRDTQYF

V: TRBV20-1
CDR3: CCSHPGQGRGMNTEAFF

V: TRBV5-1
CDR3: CASSLASTGELFF

V: TRBV12-3/TRBV12-4
CDR3: CASSLRGQGGTEAFF

V: TRBV24-1
CDR3: CATSDKRGTRDTQYF

V: TRBV27
CDR3: CASSRTLETGELFF

V: TRBV20-1
CDR3: CSAREHRTDTQYF

V: TRBV12-3/TRBV12-4
CDR3: CASSLWYEQFF

V: TRBV9
CDR3: CASSVTYNEQFF

V: TRBV12-3/TRBV12-4
CDR3: CASSETGGGSNEQFF

V: TRBV7-8
CDR3: CASSFRDSLAGEQFF

V: TRBV9
CDR3: CASSVHSETSTDTQYF

V: TRBV5-1
CDR3: CASSPRQGAVNTEAFF

V: TRBV5-4
CDR3: CASSSNIANYGYTF

V: TRBV12-3/TRBV12-4
CDR3: CASSPRRPTTNEKLFF

V: TRBV29-1
CDR3: CSAQTGGNTGELFF

V: TRBV6-6
CDR3: CASSSGAAFF

V: TRBV4-3
CDR3: CASSQDWGGGNEQFF